A selection of T cell receptor beta chains follows, all from one sample in a study of cytomegalovirus exposure and HLA in healthy donors. Clones were read by immunoSEQ multiplex PCR, and TCRdb kept only the in-frame ones, dropping some. The data contain under 200,000 clones, 70% to 80% of them singletons. The sample consisted of PBMCs. Receptor source: a man between 60 and 70 years old in good health and CMV-seronegative. CDR3s include the opening cysteine and the closing phenylalanine or tryptophan. Each record gives: D gene, V gene, J gene, CDR3 protein. The D gene is left open where the match is weak.

>.|TRBV27|TRBJ1-2
CASTAGGSYGYTF
>TRBD2|TRBV5-1|TRBJ2-1
CASSLSQRDRDEQFF
>.|TRBV7-8|TRBJ2-7
CASSPRGGGEQYF
>TRBD1|TRBV5-6|TRBJ2-3
CASSPTEDRGWDTQYF
>TRBD1|TRBV29-1|TRBJ1-3
CSVEDIGTGADTIYF
>TRBD2|TRBV9|TRBJ2-3
CASGRVTDTQYF
>.|TRBV5-3|TRBJ2-2
CARSLPGGKGTGELFF
>TRBD1|TRBV4-1|TRBJ2-7
CASSQGGTGTYEQYF
>TRBD2|TRBV6-6|TRBJ2-5
CASSYSGLAAGETQYF
>.|TRBV7-9|TRBJ2-7
CASSLSSYEQYF
>TRBD1|TRBV28|TRBJ1-2
CASRVLLTGGSNYGYTF
>.|TRBV12-5|TRBJ2-1
CASSGLPSANEQFF
>.|TRBV7-9|TRBJ2-3
CASSLTGTPGSSDTQYF
>TRBD2|TRBV7-9|TRBJ2-5
CASSLATSQETQYF
>TRBD2|TRBV7-2|TRBJ2-7
CASSYRLAVSYEQYF
>.|TRBV7-9|TRBJ2-1
CASRSPNTNEQFF
>TRBD1|TRBV4-1|TRBJ1-1
CASSPGQGKHANTEAFF
>TRBD1|TRBV6-1|TRBJ2-7
CASSLTGGSYEQYF
>.|TRBV4-3|.
CASSQTKGYYEQYF
>.|TRBV7-3|TRBJ2-3
CASSLIGVASDTQYF
>TRBD2|TRBV9|TRBJ2-7
CASSVQGLAGVEQYF
>TRBD2|TRBV5-1|TRBJ2-5
CASSLQAGTGETQYF
>TRBD2|TRBV18|TRBJ2-5
CASSQFRGDPQETQYF
>TRBD1|TRBV10-1|TRBJ2-1
CASSDGTASYNEQFF
>TRBD2|TRBV18|TRBJ2-1
CASSPLGAGEALSEQFF
>.|TRBV7-2|TRBJ1-3
CASSLALGGGHTIYF
>.|TRBV5-6|TRBJ2-7
CASSLRGGKAYF
>TRBD1|TRBV5-6|TRBJ2-7
CASSEGTGFSYEQYF
>TRBD1|TRBV6-1|TRBJ1-5
CASRDRGPSQPQHF
>.|TRBV7-2|TRBJ1-1
CASRGRNTEAFF